These 29 T cell receptor beta chains share one sample of origin, sequenced in a study of T cell responses to AZD1222 COVID-19 vaccine. TCRdb's copy holds only in-frame clones and misses some; the assay was immunoSEQ multiplex PCR. The sample has 150,000 to 250,000 clones, approximately 93% seen once. Sequencing used peripheral blood, obtained 28 days after the second AZD1222 dose. These receptor sequences come from an adult who received the AZD1222 COVID-19 vaccine.

The rearrangement uses TRBV4-2 and TRBJ2-2, with 7 bases identical to TRBD1. The CDR3 is 14 residues long. Looked up from germline, CDR1 is LGHNA and CDR2 is YNFKEQ. V lost 1 base to trimming and J lost 6 bases; unmatched junction nucleotides: 2. The DNA for the CDR3 is TGTGCCAGCAGCCAAGGACAGGGTTCCGGGGAGCTGTTTTTT. As protein: CASSQGQGSGELFF.

DNA of the CDR3: TGCGCCAGCAGCACCCGAATTGGATACGAGCAGTACTTC. Translation: CASSTRIGYEQYF. This chain uses TRBV5-1 with TRBJ2-7; D unresolved. V was pared by 4 bases and J by 4 bases, with 12 bases between. This CDR3 is 13 amino acids long. Germline lookup yields CDR1 SGHRS and CDR2 YFSETQ.

This clone was observed a few times. The rearrangement uses TRBV2 and TRBJ1-6; possibly TRBD1 for D (5 bases). Looked up from germline, CDR1 is SNHLY and CDR2 is FYNNEI. Between the trimmed V and J ends, which lost 6 bases and 6 bases, there was a span of 15 bases. This CDR3 is built from 15 residues. CDR3 loop: CASSEWEGSNSPLHF. In DNA, the CDR3 is TGTGCCAGCAGCGAGTGGGAGGGGAGTAATTCACCCCTCCACTTT.

The chain has TRBV2 and TRBJ1-2; no definite D call. The CDR3 consists of 14 residues. The V end lost 3 bases, the J end lost 6 bases, and 14 bases lay between the germline ends. Germline V lookup: CDR1 SNHLY, CDR2 FYNNEI. In DNA form, the CDR3 reads TGTGCCAGCAGTGAGGATGGGCCCTCTCATGGCTACACCTTC. Translation: CASSEDGPSHGYTF. Drawing the rest from reference TRBV2 and TRBJ1-2, the complete variable domain is EPEVTQTPSHQVTQMGQEVILRCVPISNHLYFYWYRQILGQKVEFLVSFYNNEISEKSEIFDDQFSVERPDGSNFTLKIRSTKLEDSAMYFCASSEDGPSHGYTFGSGTRLTVV.

Written as DNA, the CDR3 is TGTGCCATCAGAGGGACAGGGGGCTTCATCTACAATGAGCAGTTCTTC. Translation: CAIRGTGGFIYNEQFF. This chain joins TRBV10-3 and TRBJ2-1, with 12 positions matching TRBD1. The germline CDR1 and CDR2 sequences are ENHRY and SYGVKD. J lost 3 bases, V lost 6 bases, and 6 bases had no gene match. CDR3 length: 16 residues.

CDR3 bases: TGTGCCAGCAGCTTGGGTCCGGGAAAATCGGGATCACCCCTCCACTTT. This sequence encodes CASSLGPGKSGSPLHF. This chain links TRBV5-4 with TRBJ1-6; D remains unclear. Germline V CDR1 and CDR2: SGHNT, YYREEE (reference sequence). This CDR3 has 16 amino acids. Trimming cost V 0 bases and J 10 bases, with 17 bases left between them.

The chain joins TRBV7-9 to TRBJ1-1; TRBD1 is a possible D gene (5 bases). CDR1 is SEHNR and CDR2 is FQNEAQ in the germline V gene (reference sequence). This CDR3 is built from 13 residues. V was cut by 2 bases and J by 6 bases, with 10 bases left in between. CDR3 sequence reads: CASSLSRGSEAFF. DNA for the CDR3: TGTGCCAGCAGCTTATCCCGGGGGTCTGAAGCTTTCTTT.

The V gene is TRBV19, the J gene TRBJ1-1; D gene unclear. The CDR3 is made up of 14 amino acids. V was clipped by 5 bases and J by 1 base, with 11 bases between them. CDR1 LNHDA and CDR2 SQIVND come from the germline V gene (reference sequence). The CDR3 is CASSLAVGNTEAFF. For the CDR3, the DNA is TGTGCCAGTAGTCTGGCGGTCGGGAACACTGAAGCTTTCTTT.

The genes are TRBV6-5 and TRBJ1-6, with a weak D call TRBD1 (6 bases). CDR3 size: 15 residues. V dropped 6 bases and J dropped 5 bases, with 14 bases sitting between them. CDR1 and CDR2 (germline): MNHEY, SVGAGI. The CDR3: CASRSQGIDNSPLHF. The CDR3 DNA reads as TGTGCCAGCAGATCACAGGGAATCGATAATTCACCCCTCCACTTT.

The chain links TRBV7-9 to TRBJ1-5, with 7 bases that match TRBD1. After removal of 5 bases from V and 3 bases from J, the junction contained 4 bases not matched to a gene. The CDR3 contains 14 residues. The germline V gene encodes CDR1 SEHNR and CDR2 FQNEAQ (reference sequence). The CDR3 DNA reads TGTGCCAGCAGCCTTACAGGGGTCAATCAGCCCCAGCATTTT. Its protein is CASSLTGVNQPQHF.

There are a few counts of this clone. V usage is TRBV11-2 and J usage is TRBJ1-2; 7 bases fit TRBD1. Trimming at V came to 1 base and at J to 3 bases, leaving 2 bases not matched to a gene. Germline CDR1 and CDR2: SGHAT and FQNNGV. This CDR3 has 14 amino acids. CDR3 in amino acids: CASSLVGQDYGYTF. The CDR3 DNA is TGTGCCAGCAGCTTAGTCGGACAGGACTATGGCTACACCTTC.

The chain has TRBV9 and TRBJ1-1, with D uncertain. Trimming shortened V by 3 bases and J by 2 bases, and 8 bases separated the two germline ends. From germline, CDR1 is SGDLS and CDR2 YYNGEE. The CDR3 length is 13 residues. CDR3 sequence (DNA): TGTGCCAGCAGCGACAGTTTAAACACTGAAGCTTTCTTT. Protein product: CASSDSLNTEAFF.

CDR3 bases: TGTGCCAGCAGTCTCGGGACAGGGGCCCTCTGGCAGTACTTC. Translation: CASSLGTGALWQYF. The rearrangement joins TRBV28 to TRBJ2-7; TRBD1 matches at 10 bases. Germline lookup yields CDR1 MDHEN and CDR2 SYDVKM. The CDR3 runs 14 residues. Trimming cost V 5 bases and J 9 bases; bases outside gene matches: 10.

Points on this clone: Its ends do not fully match the called genes, so a read error is possible. This sample also contains other DNA sequences that code for the same CDR3. This rearrangement joins TRBV7-9 to TRBJ1-1; D call uncertain. CDR3 size: 14 residues. Germline CDR1 is SEHNR and CDR2 is FQNEAQ (reference sequence). CDR3 amino acids: CASSSGRLNTEAFF. CDR3 sequence (DNA): TGTGCCAGCAGCTCCGGCCGACTAAACACTGAGGCTTTCTTT.

The chain carries TRBV5-4 and TRBJ2-3; 13 nucleotides align to TRBD2. Germline V gives CDR1 SGHNT, CDR2 YYREEE (reference sequence). This CDR3 has 19 residues. Trimming removed 4 bases from V and 0 bases from J; junction bases left unmatched: 11. The CDR3 coding sequence is TGTGCCAGCAGCCCACCGGGACTAGCGGGGTGGACTAGCACAGATACGCAGTATTTT. Its translation: CASSPPGLAGWTSTDTQYF. The whole variable domain, remainder taken from reference TRBV5-4 and TRBJ2-3, is ETGVTQSPTHLIKTRGQQVTLRCSSQSGHNTVSWYQQALGQGPQFIFQYYREEENGRGNFPPRFSGLQFPNYSSELNVNALELDDSALYLCASSPPGLAGWTSTDTQYFGPGTRLTVL.

The rearrangement links TRBV6-1 to TRBJ1-6; D is undetermined. V was shortened by 3 bases and J by 10 bases, with 10 bases between the two germline ends. The CDR3 sequence is 13 residues long. CDR1 MNHNS and CDR2 SASEGT come from the germline V gene. The CDR3 DNA reads as TGTGCCAGCAGTGACGACGGTATCTCACCCCTCCACTTT. This encodes CASSDDGISPLHF.

This sequence joins TRBV9 and TRBJ2-2; D might be TRBD1 or TRBD2, each matching 5 bases. V lost 4 bases and J lost 3, with 13 bases in between. From germline, CDR1 is SGDLS and CDR2 YYNGEE. CDR3 length: 15 amino acids. The CDR3 sequence: CASSLGDRHTGELFF. The CDR3 DNA sequence: TGTGCCAGCAGCCTGGGGGACCGGCACACCGGGGAGCTGTTTTTT.

The chain employs TRBV2 and TRBJ2-1; 8 bases are a match to TRBD1. This CDR3 has 14 residues. Germline lookup yields CDR1 SNHLY and CDR2 FYNNEI. Trimming at V came to 5 bases and at J to 6 bases, leaving 6 bases not matched to a gene. CDR3 sequence: CASSTYRGSNEQFF. CDR3 bases: TGTGCCAGCAGTACCTACAGGGGGTCCAATGAGCAGTTCTTC.

The chain has TRBV6-5 and TRBJ2-2; TRBD1 matches 8 bases. The length of the CDR3 is 16 residues. V was pared by 2 bases and J by 6 bases, with 8 bases of the junction left unmatched. The germline gives CDR1 MNHEY, CDR2 SVGAGI. The CDR3: CASSYRQGATAGELFF. As DNA, the CDR3 is TGTGCCAGCAGTTACCGGCAGGGGGCAACGGCCGGGGAGCTGTTTTTT.

The chain uses TRBV9 and TRBJ1-4; no clear D. V shed 7 bases and J shed 0 bases, with 7 bases lying between them. The CDR3 contains 13 residues. The germline CDR1 and CDR2 sequences are SGDLS and YYNGEE. The chain's CDR3 is CASHGPTNEKLFF. The CDR3 nucleotides are TGTGCCAGCCACGGGCCAACTAATGAAAAACTGTTTTTT.

Concerning this clone: In the same sample, other DNA sequences code for this CDR3. The chain is built from TRBV6-4 and TRBJ1-1; D call uncertain. Germline values: CDR1 MRHNA, CDR2 SNTAGT. The CDR3 sequence is 14 residues long. Trimming pared 6 bases from V and 1 base from J, leaving 12 bases between. The CDR3 DNA sequence: TGTGCCAGCAGCCCCAGTCCAGGGAACACTGAAGCTTTCTTT. It yields the protein CASSPSPGNTEAFF.

V usage is TRBV4-2 and J usage is TRBJ2-7; 10 bases line up with TRBD1. This CDR3 contains 16 residues. Losses at the gene ends were 2 bases for V and 5 bases for J; bases not matched to a gene: 9. The germline CDR1 and CDR2 sequences are LGHNA and YNFKEQ. The chain's CDR3 is CASSQSDRGLGDEQYF. DNA of the CDR3: TGTGCCAGCAGCCAATCCGACAGGGGGCTAGGGGACGAGCAGTACTTC.

This chain uses TRBV5-5 with TRBJ1-3, with TRBD1 matching over 7 bases. The germline gives CDR1 SGHKS, CDR2 YYEKEE (reference sequence). V lost 4 bases to trimming and J lost 0 bases; unmatched junction nucleotides: 4. This CDR3 comprises 15 residues. The CDR3 bases are TGTGCCAGCAGCGTAGGGACAGTCTCTGGAAACACCATATATTTT. This translates into CASSVGTVSGNTIYF. Together with reference TRBV5-5 and TRBJ1-3, the CDR3 gives the full variable domain: DAGVTQSPTHLIKTRGQQVTLRCSPISGHKSVSWYQQVLGQGPQFIFQYYEKEERGRGNFPDRFSARQFPNYSSELNVNALLLGDSALYLCASSVGTVSGNTIYFGEGSWLTVV.

The chain links TRBV3-1 (or the pseudogene TRBV3-2) to TRBJ2-1, with 8 bases identical to TRBD2. The CDR3 runs 14 residues. The germline V gene encodes CDR1 LGHDT and CDR2 YNNKEL (reference sequence). J lost 1 base, V lost 7 bases, and 3 bases had no gene match. The CDR3 loop is CASKASGSYNEQFF. As DNA, the CDR3 is TGTGCCAGCAAGGCTAGCGGGTCCTACAATGAGCAGTTCTTC.

V and J are TRBV7-9 and TRBJ2-1, with TRBD2 matching over 7 bases. CDR3 size: 16 residues. Unmatched junction bases numbered 9, after V lost 7 bases and J lost 0 bases. Germline V gene sequence: CDR1 SEHNR, CDR2 FQNEAQ (reference sequence). The CDR3 nucleotides are TGTGCCAGCACCTGGGGGGGGATGCGCTCCTACAATGAGCAGTTCTTC. This gives the protein CASTWGGMRSYNEQFF.

The rearrangement links TRBV5-5 to TRBJ1-4, with D maybe TRBD1 (6 bases). The germline CDR1 and CDR2 sequences are SGHKS and YYEKEE (reference sequence). V shed 3 bases and J shed 0 bases, with 12 bases lying between them. The CDR3 is 16 amino acids. CDR3 nucleotide sequence: TGTGCCAGCAGCTCTGGCCGGACAGCAACTAATGAAAAACTGTTTTTT. Amino acid sequence: CASSSGRTATNEKLFF.

The rearrangement joins TRBV5-1 to TRBJ2-1; D is possibly TRBD1 (5 bases). CDR3 size: 14 residues. V shed 5 bases and J shed 3 bases, with 12 bases lying between them. Germline CDR1 SGHRS, CDR2 YFSETQ. CDR3 amino acids: CASRSGQSYNEQFF. The CDR3 coding sequence is TGCGCCAGCAGGTCCGGACAAAGCTACAATGAGCAGTTCTTC.

V is TRBV7-6 and J is TRBJ1-1; D perhaps matches TRBD1 (5 bases). The CDR3 contains 13 residues. Germline CDR1 is SGHVS and CDR2 is FNYEAQ. V lost 6 bases and J lost 1, with 9 bases in between. The chain's CDR3 is CASSRDRNTEAFF. The CDR3 DNA follows: TGTGCCAGCAGTCGAGACAGGAACACTGAAGCTTTCTTT.

The chain carries TRBV5-1 and TRBJ2-3, with a tentative D call TRBD2 (7 bases). Germline V gives CDR1 SGHRS, CDR2 YFSETQ. The CDR3 has 17 residues. V dropped 0 bases and J dropped 4 bases, with 18 bases sitting between them. The CDR3 here is CASSLEPIGGGADTQYF. In nucleotides, the CDR3 is TGCGCCAGCAGCTTGGAACCCATCGGAGGGGGGGCAGATACGCAGTATTTT. The whole variable domain, remainder taken from reference TRBV5-1 and TRBJ2-3, is KAGVTQTPRYLIKTRGQQVTLSCSPISGHRSVSWYQQTPGQGLQFLFEYFSETQRNKGNFPGRFSGRQFSNSRSEMNVSTLELGDSALYLCASSLEPIGGGADTQYFGPGTRLTVL.